The 17 T cell receptor beta chains below come from one sample, sequenced in a study of blood T cell repertoires in COVID-19. The repertoire was sequenced with immunoSEQ multiplex PCR; TCRdb's copy has only in-frame clones and lacks some. The profile shows 250,000 to 350,000 clones, 88% of them singletons. What was sequenced was PBMCs or T cells enriched from blood (not recorded which). Receptors originate from a woman aged 45-59 years who had recovered from COVID-19.

V usage is TRBV2 and J usage is TRBJ2-2, with D possibly being TRBD2 (6 bases). This CDR3 has 15 residues. Germline V gene lookup returns CDR1 SNHLY and CDR2 FYNNEI. V lost 3 bases and J 5 bases, leaving 13 bases between the germline ends. CDR3 sequence reads: CASSDHGLSTGELFF. CDR3 in DNA: TGTGCCAGCAGTGACCACGGACTATCGACCGGGGAGCTGTTTTTT.

CDR3 sequence reads: CASSEDAYGRAHEQFF. The CDR3 DNA follows: TGTGCCAGCAGTGAGGATGCATACGGGAGGGCGCATGAGCAGTTCTTC. V usage is TRBV2 and J usage is TRBJ2-1, with TRBD2 identical over 8 bases. The CDR3 is made up of 16 amino acids. Germline V gene data show CDR1 as SNHLY and CDR2 as FYNNEI. V dropped 3 bases and J dropped 8; count of bases not matched to a gene: 12.

This clone was recorded only once. In nucleotides, the CDR3 is TGTGCCAGCAGTTTATTCCAGGGGGCGCCCAATCAGCCCCAGCATTTT. This gives the protein CASSLFQGAPNQPQHF. The chain combines TRBV28 with TRBJ1-5, with TRBD1 matching 8 bases. With V trimmed by 1 base and J by 3 bases, 5 bases remained unmatched. CDR1 MDHEN and CDR2 SYDVKM come from the germline V gene. This CDR3 is built from 16 residues.

The chain is built from TRBV6-6 and TRBJ1-1; 7 bases are a match to TRBD1. Germline CDR1 reads MNHNY; CDR2 reads SVGAGI (reference sequence). V shed 5 bases and J 1 base; nucleotides not matched to a gene: 4. The CDR3 contains 14 residues. The CDR3 nucleotides are TGTGCCAGCAGTCCGGACAGGCAGAACACTGAAGCTTTCTTT. It translates to CASSPDRQNTEAFF.

J is TRBJ2-1 and V is TRBV7-8, with D possibly TRBD1 on 6 matching bases. Germline V gene data show CDR1 as SGHVS and CDR2 as FQNEAQ. There are 12 residues in the CDR3. The V and J ends lost 5 bases and 7 bases respectively, with 9 bases between them. CDR3 in DNA: TGTGCCAGCAGCCCAGGGGAAAATGAGCAGTTCTTC. It codes for CASSPGENEQFF.

This rearrangement joins TRBV19 to TRBJ1-1; unclear D gene. Trimming shortened V by 0 bases and J by 1 base, and 6 bases separated the two germline ends. The CDR3 covers 14 residues. Germline V gene lookup returns CDR1 LNHDA and CDR2 SQIVND (reference sequence). CDR3 nucleotides: TGTGCCAGTAGTATAGAGACGGGGAACACTGAAGCTTTCTTT. Encoded protein: CASSIETGNTEAFF.

The V and J genes are TRBV30 and TRBJ1-5; D remains unclear. The CDR3 is 13 residues long. The V end lost 2 bases, the J end lost 1 base, and 6 bases lay between the germline ends. The germline V gene has CDR1 GTSNPN and CDR2 SVGIG (reference sequence). The CDR3 region is CAWSTASNQPQHF. The CDR3 nucleotides read TGTGCCTGGAGTACCGCGAGCAATCAGCCCCAGCATTTT. Based on the CDR3 plus reference TRBV30 and TRBJ1-5, the full variable domain is SQTIHQWPATLVQPVGSPLSLECTVEGTSNPNLYWYRQAAGRGLQLLFYSVGIGQISSEVPQNLSASRPQDRQFILSSKKLLLSDSGFYLCAWSTASNQPQHFGDGTRLSIL.

The V call is TRBV15, the J call TRBJ1-6, with D uncertain. The V gene lost 0 bases and the J gene lost 8 bases, with 5 bases spanning the gap. Germline V lookup: CDR1 LNHNV, CDR2 YYDKDF (reference sequence). The CDR3 spans 13 residues. The CDR3 loop reads CATSRDPDSPLHF. CDR3 sequence (DNA): TGTGCCACCAGCAGAGACCCGGATTCACCCCTCCACTTT.

V is TRBV20-1 and J is TRBJ1-2; 9 bases are shared with TRBD1. The CDR3 has 11 residues. Germline V CDR1 and CDR2: DFQATT, SNEGSKA (reference sequence). J gave up 4 bases and V 6 bases, and 0 bases lay outside the gene matches. In DNA form, the CDR3 reads TGCAGTGCGGACAGGGGCTATGGCTACACCTTC. This sequence encodes CSADRGYGYTF.

The chain employs TRBV7-7 and TRBJ2-1, with TRBD2 matching 12 bases. The V gene's germline CDR1 is SSHAT and CDR2 FNYEAQ (reference sequence). This CDR3 comprises 17 residues. CDR3 residues: CATKPLGASGRDNEQFF. In DNA, the CDR3 is TGTGCTACAAAGCCTCTAGGGGCTAGCGGGAGGGACAATGAGCAGTTCTTC.

This chain connects TRBV11-2 to TRBJ2-7, with TRBD2 matching over 12 bases. Germline V gives CDR1 SGHAT, CDR2 FQNNGV. Trimming cost V 5 bases and J 3 bases; bases outside gene matches: 2. CDR3 length: 14 amino acids. This chain's CDR3 is CASSPGLAGYEQYF. CDR3 sequence (DNA): TGTGCCAGCAGCCCGGGACTAGCGGGCTACGAGCAGTACTTC.

The chain combines TRBV7-9 with TRBJ1-1, with no clear D. CDR3 length: 14 residues. The V gene's germline CDR1 is SEHNR and CDR2 FQNEAQ (reference sequence). Trimming removed 6 bases from V and 4 bases from J, with 15 bases in between. In DNA, the CDR3 is TGTGCCAGCAGTCCGTTAATTTCCGGCACTGAAGCTTTCTTT. This encodes CASSPLISGTEAFF.

The rearrangement joins TRBV28 to TRBJ1-5, with TRBD1 as a possible D gene (6 bases). The CDR3 has 15 amino acids. The germline V gene has CDR1 MDHEN and CDR2 SYDVKM. V lost 3 bases, J lost 6 bases, and 15 bases lay in between. The CDR3 DNA reads TGTGCCAGCAGTTTTGGGGGCGCGGATTTTCAGCCCCAGCATTTT. Translation: CASSFGGADFQPQHF.

The chain combines TRBV6-1 with TRBJ1-4, with D perhaps TRBD1 (6 bases). The CDR3 loop spans 16 amino acids. The germline V and J ends were trimmed by 4 bases and 3 bases, with 15 bases remaining between them. The germline gives CDR1 MNHNS, CDR2 SASEGT. The CDR3 spells CASSGGQGRANEKLFF. The CDR3 bases are TGTGCCAGCAGTGGGGGGCAGGGGAGGGCTAATGAAAAACTGTTTTTT.

CDR3 loop: CASSWTGGATNEKLFF. DNA of the CDR3: TGTGCCAGCAGCTGGACAGGGGGCGCAACTAATGAAAAACTGTTTTTT. The chain carries TRBV5-5 and TRBJ1-4; 11 bases map to TRBD1. The CDR3 covers 16 residues. V shed 3 bases, J shed 0 bases, and the junction held 1 base outside the gene matches. Germline V gene lookup returns CDR1 SGHKS and CDR2 YYEKEE (reference sequence).

The chain recombines TRBV5-5 with TRBJ2-7; tentatively, D is TRBD2 (5 bases). The CDR3 is 14 amino acids. V was trimmed by 1 base and J by 1 base, leaving 9 bases between them. The germline CDR1 and CDR2 sequences are SGHKS and YYEKEE (reference sequence). CDR3 sequence: CASSLIGVSYEQYF. The CDR3 DNA follows: TGTGCCAGCAGCTTGATCGGGGTGTCCTACGAGCAGTACTTC.

This chain uses TRBV9 with TRBJ2-5, with D perhaps matching TRBD2 (6 bases). Germline V CDR1 and CDR2: SGDLS, YYNGEE. CDR3 length: 15 residues. V lost 0 bases and J 4 bases, leaving 13 bases between the germline ends. The CDR3 coding sequence is TGTGCCAGCAGCGTAGATAGCGGACCCCTAGAGACCCAGTACTTC. It translates to CASSVDSGPLETQYF.